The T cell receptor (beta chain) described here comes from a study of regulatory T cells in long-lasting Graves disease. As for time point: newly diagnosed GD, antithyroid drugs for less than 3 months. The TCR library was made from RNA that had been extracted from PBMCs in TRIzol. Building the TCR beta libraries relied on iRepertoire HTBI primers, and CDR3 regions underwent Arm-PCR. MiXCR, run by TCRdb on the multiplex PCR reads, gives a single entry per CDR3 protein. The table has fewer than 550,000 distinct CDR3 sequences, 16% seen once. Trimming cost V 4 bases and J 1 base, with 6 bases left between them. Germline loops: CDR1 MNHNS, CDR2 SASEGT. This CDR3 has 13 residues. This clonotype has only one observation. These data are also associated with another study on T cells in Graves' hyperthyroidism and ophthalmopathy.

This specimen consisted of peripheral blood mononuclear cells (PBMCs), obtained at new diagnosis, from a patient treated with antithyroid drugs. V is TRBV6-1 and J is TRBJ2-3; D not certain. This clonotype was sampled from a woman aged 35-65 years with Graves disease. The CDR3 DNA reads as TGTGCCAGCAGTGTCGGTCGCACAGATACGCAGTATTTT. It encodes CASSVGRTDTQYF.